This T cell receptor (beta chain) was profiled in a study of human T cells and chemical hapten exposure. Findings of the study overall: With patch test score, the counts of PT1 expanded TCRs showed a positive correlation. Donors were affected by alopecia, so their immune reaction might vary from that of healthy individuals.

Via MiXCR, TCRdb re-called the RACE reads, giving one row per CDR3 protein. The data contain fewer than 80,000 distinct CDR3 sequences, over 9% of them seen just once; the ten biggest clones take up roughly 7%. A word on this clonotype: Its matching antigen is unknown.

V shed 4 bases and J shed 0 bases, with 15 bases lying between them. CDR3 length: 16 residues. Germline CDR1 SGHRS, CDR2 YFSETQ. Time point specified: patch test 2, 6 weeks after DPC sensitization. Treatment meaning: therapeutic diphenylcyclopropenone sensitization with weekly scalp DPC. Someone pulled total RNA out of unfractionated whole blood. Sequenced here: whole blood, sampled in connection with sensitization to the hapten diphenylcyclopropenone (DPC). The V and J genes are TRBV5-1 and TRBJ2-3; D gene ambiguous. This TCR derives from a woman aged 45-59 years with alopecia areata. Some clones in this sample may be carry-over from other donors' samples. CDR3 DNA sequence: TGCGCCAGCAGCCCCCGACCAGGAGTCAGCACAGATACGCAGTATTTT. It translates to CASSPRPGVSTDTQYF.